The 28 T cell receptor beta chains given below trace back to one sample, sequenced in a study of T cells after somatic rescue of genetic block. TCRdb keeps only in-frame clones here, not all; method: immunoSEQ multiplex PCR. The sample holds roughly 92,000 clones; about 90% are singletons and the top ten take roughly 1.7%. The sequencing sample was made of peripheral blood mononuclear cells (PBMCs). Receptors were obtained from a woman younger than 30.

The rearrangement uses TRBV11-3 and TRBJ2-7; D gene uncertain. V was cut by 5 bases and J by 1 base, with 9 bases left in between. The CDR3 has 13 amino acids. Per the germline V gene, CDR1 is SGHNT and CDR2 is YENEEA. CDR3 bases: TGTGCCAGCAGCCCCCCCGAATCCTACGAGCAGTACTTC. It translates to CASSPPESYEQYF.

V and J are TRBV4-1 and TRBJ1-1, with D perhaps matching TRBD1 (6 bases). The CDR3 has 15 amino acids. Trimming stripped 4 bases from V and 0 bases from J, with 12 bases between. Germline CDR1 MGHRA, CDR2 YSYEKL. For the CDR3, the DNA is TGCGCCAGCAGCCCTCACAGGGTGCTGAACACTGAAGCTTTCTTT. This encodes CASSPHRVLNTEAFF.

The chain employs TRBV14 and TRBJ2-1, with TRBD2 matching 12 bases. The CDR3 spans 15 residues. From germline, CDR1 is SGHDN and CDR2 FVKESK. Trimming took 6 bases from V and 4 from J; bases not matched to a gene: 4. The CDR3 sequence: CASSFGLAGYNEQFF. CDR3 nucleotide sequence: TGTGCCAGCAGTTTCGGACTAGCGGGATACAATGAGCAGTTCTTC.

This CDR3 reads CASSPRDSGQLNYEQYF. CDR3 nucleotide sequence: TGTGCCAGCAGCCCCCGAGATTCGGGACAGTTAAACTACGAGCAGTACTTC. The chain employs TRBV7-9 and TRBJ2-7; 7 bases fit TRBD1. Germline V gene lookup returns CDR1 SEHNR and CDR2 FQNEAQ (reference sequence). After removal of 5 bases from V and 3 bases from J, the junction contained 16 bases not matched to a gene. The CDR3 has 17 residues.

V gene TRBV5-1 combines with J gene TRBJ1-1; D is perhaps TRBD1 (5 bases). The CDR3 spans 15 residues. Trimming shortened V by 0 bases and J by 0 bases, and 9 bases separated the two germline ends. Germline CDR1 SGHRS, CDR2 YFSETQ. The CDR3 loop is CASSLEGHLNTEAFF. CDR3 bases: TGCGCCAGCAGCTTGGAAGGACACCTGAACACTGAAGCTTTCTTT. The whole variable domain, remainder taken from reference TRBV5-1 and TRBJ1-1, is KAGVTQTPRYLIKTRGQQVTLSCSPISGHRSVSWYQQTPGQGLQFLFEYFSETQRNKGNFPGRFSGRQFSNSRSEMNVSTLELGDSALYLCASSLEGHLNTEAFFGQGTRLTVV.

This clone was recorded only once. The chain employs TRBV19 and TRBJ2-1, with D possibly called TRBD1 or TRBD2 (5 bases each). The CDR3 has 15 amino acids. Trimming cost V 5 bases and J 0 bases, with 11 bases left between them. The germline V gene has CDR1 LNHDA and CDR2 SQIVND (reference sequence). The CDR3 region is CASSPRGGSYNEQFF. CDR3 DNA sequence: TGTGCCAGTAGTCCCCGGGGCGGCTCCTACAATGAGCAGTTCTTC.

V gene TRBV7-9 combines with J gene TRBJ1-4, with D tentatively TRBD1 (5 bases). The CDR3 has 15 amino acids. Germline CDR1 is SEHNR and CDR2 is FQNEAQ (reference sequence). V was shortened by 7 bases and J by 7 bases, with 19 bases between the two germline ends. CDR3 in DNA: TGTGCCAGCACCGCAGGACACGGGTCAGGTGAAAAACTGTTTTTT. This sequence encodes CASTAGHGSGEKLFF.

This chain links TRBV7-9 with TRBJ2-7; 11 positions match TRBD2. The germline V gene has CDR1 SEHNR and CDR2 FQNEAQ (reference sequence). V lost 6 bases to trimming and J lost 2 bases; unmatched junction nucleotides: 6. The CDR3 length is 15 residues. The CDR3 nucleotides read TGTGCCAGCAGTTCCGGACTAGCGGGCACCTACGAGCAGTACTTC. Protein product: CASSSGLAGTYEQYF.

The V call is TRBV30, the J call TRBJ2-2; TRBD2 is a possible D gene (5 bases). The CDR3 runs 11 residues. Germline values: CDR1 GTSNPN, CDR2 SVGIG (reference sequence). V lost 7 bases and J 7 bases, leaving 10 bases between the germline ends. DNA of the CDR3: TGTGCCTCCGCCCGGGACGGGGAGCTGTTTTTT. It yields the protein CASARDGELFF.

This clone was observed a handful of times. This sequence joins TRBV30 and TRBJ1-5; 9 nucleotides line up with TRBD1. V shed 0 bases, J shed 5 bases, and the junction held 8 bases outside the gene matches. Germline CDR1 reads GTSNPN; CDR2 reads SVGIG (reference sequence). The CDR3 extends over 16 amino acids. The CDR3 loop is CAWSVPGDRVDQPQHF. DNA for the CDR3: TGTGCCTGGAGTGTCCCCGGGGACAGGGTGGATCAGCCCCAGCATTTT.

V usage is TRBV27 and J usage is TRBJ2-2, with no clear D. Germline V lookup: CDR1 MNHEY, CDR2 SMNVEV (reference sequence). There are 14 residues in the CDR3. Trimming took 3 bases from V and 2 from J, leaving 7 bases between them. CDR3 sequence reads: CASSLLLNTGELFF. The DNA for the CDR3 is TGTGCCAGCAGTTTGCTCCTTAACACCGGGGAGCTGTTTTTT.

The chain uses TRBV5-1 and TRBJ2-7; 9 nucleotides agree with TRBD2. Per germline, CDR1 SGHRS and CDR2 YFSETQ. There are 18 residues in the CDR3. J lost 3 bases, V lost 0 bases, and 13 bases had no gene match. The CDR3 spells CASSLGSGGGALLYEQYF. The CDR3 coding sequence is TGCGCCAGCAGCTTGGGGTCTGGCGGGGGGGCCCTCCTCTACGAGCAGTACTTC.

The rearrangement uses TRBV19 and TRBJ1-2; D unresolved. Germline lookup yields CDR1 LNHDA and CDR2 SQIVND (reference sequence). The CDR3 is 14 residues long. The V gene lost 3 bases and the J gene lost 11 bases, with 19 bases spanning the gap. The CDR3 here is CASSIPSRPGQYTF. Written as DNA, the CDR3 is TGTGCCAGTAGTATCCCCAGCCGGCCCGGGCAATACACCTTC.

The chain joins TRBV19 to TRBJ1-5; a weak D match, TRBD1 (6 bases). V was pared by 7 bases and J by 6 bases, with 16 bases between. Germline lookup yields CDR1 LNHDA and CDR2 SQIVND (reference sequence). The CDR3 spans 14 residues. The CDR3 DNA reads TGTGCCAGTACACAAGACACAGGGATTCAGCCCCAGCATTTT. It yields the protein CASTQDTGIQPQHF.

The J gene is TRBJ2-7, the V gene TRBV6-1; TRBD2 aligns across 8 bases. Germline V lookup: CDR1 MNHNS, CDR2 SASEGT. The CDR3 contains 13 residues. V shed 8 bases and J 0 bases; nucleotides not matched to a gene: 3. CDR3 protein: CASGGGFSYEQYF. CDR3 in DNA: TGTGCCAGCGGCGGGGGGTTCTCCTACGAGCAGTACTTC.

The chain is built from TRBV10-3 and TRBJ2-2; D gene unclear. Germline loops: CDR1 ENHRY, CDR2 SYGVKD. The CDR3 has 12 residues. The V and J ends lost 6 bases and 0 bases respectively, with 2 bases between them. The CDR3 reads CAIRPNTGELFF. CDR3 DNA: TGTGCCATCAGACCGAACACCGGGGAGCTGTTTTTT.

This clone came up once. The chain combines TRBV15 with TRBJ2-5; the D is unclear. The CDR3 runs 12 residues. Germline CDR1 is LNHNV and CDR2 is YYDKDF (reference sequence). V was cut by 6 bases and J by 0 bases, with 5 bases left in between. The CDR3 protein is CATSNYQETQYF. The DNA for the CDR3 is TGTGCCACCAGTAACTACCAAGAGACCCAGTACTTC.

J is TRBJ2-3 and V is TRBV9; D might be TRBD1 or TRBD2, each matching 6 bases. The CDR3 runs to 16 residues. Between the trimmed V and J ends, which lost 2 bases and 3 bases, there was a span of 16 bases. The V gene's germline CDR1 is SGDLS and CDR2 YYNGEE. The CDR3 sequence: CASSVGVSGATDTQYF. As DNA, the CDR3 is TGTGCCAGCAGCGTTGGGGTCTCGGGGGCGACAGATACGCAGTATTTT.

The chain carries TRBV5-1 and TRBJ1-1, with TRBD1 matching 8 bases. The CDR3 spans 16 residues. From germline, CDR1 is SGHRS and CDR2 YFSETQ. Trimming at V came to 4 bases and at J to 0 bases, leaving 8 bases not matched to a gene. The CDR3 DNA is TGCGCCAGCAGCCCGCGACAGGGGAGCCTGAACACTGAAGCTTTCTTT. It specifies CASSPRQGSLNTEAFF.

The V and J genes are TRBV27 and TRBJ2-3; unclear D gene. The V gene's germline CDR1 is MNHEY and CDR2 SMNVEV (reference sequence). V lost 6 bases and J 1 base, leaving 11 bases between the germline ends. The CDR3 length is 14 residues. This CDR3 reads CASRYRTGTDTQYF. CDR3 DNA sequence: TGTGCCAGCAGATACCGGACGGGCACAGATACGCAGTATTTT.

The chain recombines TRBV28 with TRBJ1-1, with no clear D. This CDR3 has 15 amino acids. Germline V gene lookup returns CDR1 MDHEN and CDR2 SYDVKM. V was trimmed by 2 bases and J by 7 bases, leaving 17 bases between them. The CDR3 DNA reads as TGTGCCAGCAGTTTAAGAGGGCTGCGCGGGGATGAAGCTTTCTTT. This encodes CASSLRGLRGDEAFF.

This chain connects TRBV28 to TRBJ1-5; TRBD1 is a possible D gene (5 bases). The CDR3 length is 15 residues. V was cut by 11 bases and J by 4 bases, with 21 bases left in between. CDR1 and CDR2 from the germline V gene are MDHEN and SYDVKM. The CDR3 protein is CAGGRAGGTNQPQHF. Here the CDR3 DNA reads TGTGCCGGAGGGCGAGCTGGGGGGACTAATCAGCCCCAGCATTTT.

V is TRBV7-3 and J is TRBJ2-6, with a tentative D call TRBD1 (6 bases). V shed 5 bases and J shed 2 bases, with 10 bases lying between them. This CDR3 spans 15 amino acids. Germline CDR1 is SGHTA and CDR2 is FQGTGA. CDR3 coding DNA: TGTGCCAGCAGCCCGCAGGGGCCTGGGGCCAACGTCCTGACTTTC. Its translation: CASSPQGPGANVLTF.

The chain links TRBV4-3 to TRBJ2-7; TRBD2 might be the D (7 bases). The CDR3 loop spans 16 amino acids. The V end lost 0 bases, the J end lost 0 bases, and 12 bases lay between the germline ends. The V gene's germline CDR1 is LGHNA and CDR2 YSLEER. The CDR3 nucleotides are TGCGCCAGCAGCCAAGATGGAGGGGGGGGCTCCTACGAGCAGTACTTC. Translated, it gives CASSQDGGGGSYEQYF.

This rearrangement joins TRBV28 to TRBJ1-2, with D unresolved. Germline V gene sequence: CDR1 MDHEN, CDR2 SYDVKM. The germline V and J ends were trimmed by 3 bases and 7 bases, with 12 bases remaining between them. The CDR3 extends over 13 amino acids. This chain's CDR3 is CASSLDRGSGYTF. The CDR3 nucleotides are TGTGCCAGCAGTTTGGACCGCGGATCTGGCTACACCTTC.

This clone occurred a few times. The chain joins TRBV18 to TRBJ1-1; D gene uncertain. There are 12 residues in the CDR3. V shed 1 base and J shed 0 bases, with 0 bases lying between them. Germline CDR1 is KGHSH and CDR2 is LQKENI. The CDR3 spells CASSPLNTEAFF. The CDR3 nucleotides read TGTGCCAGCTCACCACTGAACACTGAAGCTTTCTTT. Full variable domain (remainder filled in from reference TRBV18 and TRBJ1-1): NAGVMQNPRHLVRRRGQEARLRCSPMKGHSHVYWYRQLPEEGLKFMVYLQKENIIDESGMPKERFSAEFPKEGPSILRIQQVVRGDSAAYFCASSPLNTEAFFGQGTRLTVV.

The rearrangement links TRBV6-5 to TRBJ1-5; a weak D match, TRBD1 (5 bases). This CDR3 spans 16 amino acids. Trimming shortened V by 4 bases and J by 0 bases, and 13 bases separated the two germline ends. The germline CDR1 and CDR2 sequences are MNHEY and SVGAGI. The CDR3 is CASSFDLGGSNQPQHF. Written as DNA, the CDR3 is TGTGCCAGCAGTTTTGACCTCGGGGGTAGCAATCAGCCCCAGCATTTT.

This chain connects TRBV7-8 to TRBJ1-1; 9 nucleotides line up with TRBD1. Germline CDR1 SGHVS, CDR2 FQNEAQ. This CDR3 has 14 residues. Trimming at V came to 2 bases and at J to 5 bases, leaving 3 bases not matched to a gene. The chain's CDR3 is CASSLTGGVTEAFF. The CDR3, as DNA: TGTGCCAGCAGCTTAACAGGGGGCGTTACTGAAGCTTTCTTT.